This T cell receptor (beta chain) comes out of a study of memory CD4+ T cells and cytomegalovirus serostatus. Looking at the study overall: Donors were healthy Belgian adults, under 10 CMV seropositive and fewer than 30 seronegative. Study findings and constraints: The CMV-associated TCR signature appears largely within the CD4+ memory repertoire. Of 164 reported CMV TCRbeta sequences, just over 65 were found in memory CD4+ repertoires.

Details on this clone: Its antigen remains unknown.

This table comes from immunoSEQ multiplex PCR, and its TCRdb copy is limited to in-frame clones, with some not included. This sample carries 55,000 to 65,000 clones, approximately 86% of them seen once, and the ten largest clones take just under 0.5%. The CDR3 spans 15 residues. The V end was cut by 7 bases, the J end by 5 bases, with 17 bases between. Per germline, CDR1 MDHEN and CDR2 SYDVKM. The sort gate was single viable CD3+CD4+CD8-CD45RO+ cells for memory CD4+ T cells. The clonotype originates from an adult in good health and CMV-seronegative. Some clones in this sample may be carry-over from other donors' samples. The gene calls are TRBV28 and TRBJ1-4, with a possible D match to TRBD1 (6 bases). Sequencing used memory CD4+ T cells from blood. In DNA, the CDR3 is TGTGCCAGCATTCCAGGAGGGGGGCGCAATGAAAAACTGTTTTTT. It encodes CASIPGGGRNEKLFF.